Listed here is a single TCR beta chain. Antigen: not known. Here immunoSEQ multiplex PCR was the method, and the copy in TCRdb shows in-frame clones only, minus some. In the table there are about 50,000 clones, roughly nine tenths of which are singletons. Sampled blood was obtained at baseline, cycle 4 day 1, and cycle 7 day 1. The V gene lost 5 bases and the J gene lost 3 bases, with 9 bases spanning the gap. This CDR3 has 12 amino acids. The germline V gene has CDR1 GTSNPN and CDR2 SVGIG (reference sequence). These data belong to a study of OX40 agonist ivuxolimab in advanced cancers. Study observations and caveats: The CD4+ and CD8+ T cells in the blood had expanded clonally by week 6 at 0.1 to 3.0 mg/kg.

The gene calls are TRBV30 and TRBJ2-3; D tentatively reads TRBD1 or TRBD2 (5 bases each). This TCR was sampled from an adult with an advanced solid tumor such as melanoma, head and neck, liver or kidney cancer. The sample here was CD4+ or CD8+ T cells sorted from blood, taken in a trial of the OX40 agonist ivuxolimab. The DNA for the CDR3 is TGTGCCTGGGGGGGACGGACAGATACGCAGTATTTT. The encoded protein is CAWGGRTDTQYF.